This is a list of T cell receptor beta chains from one sample in a study of cytomegalovirus exposure and HLA in healthy donors. Some clones are missing from TCRdb's copy, which holds only in-frame ones; the method was immunoSEQ multiplex PCR. Here the sample spans 130,000 or so clones, 85% to 90% being singletons. The specimen sequenced was PBMCs. These receptors all come from a woman aged 18-29 years in good health and CMV-seropositive. CDR3s include the opening cysteine and the closing phenylalanine or tryptophan. Each record gives: J gene, D gene, V gene, clone size, CDR3 DNA, CDR3 protein. The D gene is left open where the match is weak. Clone size is given for some rows only: seen once, a few or many times, or a class if the clone is expanded.

J: TRBJ1-1
D: TRBD1
V: TRBV6-1
size: NA
DNA: TGTGCCAGCACCGTAAGGGGGCCCAGGGAAGCTTTCTTT
CDR3: CASTVRGPREAFF

J: TRBJ1-6
D: TRBD1
V: TRBV6-4
size: NA
DNA: TGTGCCAGCAGTGACTCGGGAGACAGGGTGGAGACCCTACCCAATTCACCCCTCCACTTT
CDR3: CASSDSGDRVETLPNSPLHF

J: TRBJ2-3
D: TRBD2
V: TRBV25-1
size: NA
DNA: TGTGCCAGCAGTGATCTTGGGCAGGGAGGGGTGCCCCCAGATACGCAGTATTTT
CDR3: CASSDLGQGGVPPDTQYF

J: TRBJ2-1
D: TRBD2
V: TRBV27
size: NA
DNA: TGTGCCAGCAACCACCTAGCGGGGGACTACAATGAGCAGTTCTTC
CDR3: CASNHLAGDYNEQFF

J: TRBJ2-3
D: TRBD2
V: TRBV19
size: few
DNA: TGTGCCAGTAGTATAGATCCTAGCGGGACCTACACAGATACGCAGTATTTT
CDR3: CASSIDPSGTYTDTQYF

J: TRBJ1-2
D: TRBD1
V: TRBV5-1
size: NA
DNA: TGCGCCAGCAGCGCAACCGGGACAGAGGGTGGCTACACCTTC
CDR3: CASSATGTEGGYTF

J: TRBJ2-3
D: NA
V: TRBV6-1
size: few
DNA: TGTGCCAGCAGTGAATTAAGCGGAAGCGGCAATACGCAGTATTTT
CDR3: CASSELSGSGNTQYF

J: TRBJ2-1
D: TRBD2
V: TRBV5-1
size: once
DNA: TGCGCCAGCAGCTTGGTGATAGCGGGGGAGGTTGAGCAGTTCTTC
CDR3: CASSLVIAGEVEQFF

J: TRBJ1-5
D: NA
V: TRBV2
size: NA
DNA: TGTGCCAGCAGTGATTCTGTCGGGTTTGACAATCAGCCCCAGCATTTT
CDR3: CASSDSVGFDNQPQHF

J: TRBJ1-4
D: TRBD1
V: TRBV7-2
size: NA
DNA: TGTGCCAGCAGCTTTCGGACAGGGGCGGCTAATGAAAAACTGTTTTTT
CDR3: CASSFRTGAANEKLFF

J: TRBJ1-1
D: NA
V: TRBV27
size: NA
DNA: TGTGCCAGCGGGAGCGGGGGAGACACTGAAGCTTTCTTT
CDR3: CASGSGGDTEAFF

J: TRBJ2-1
D: NA
V: TRBV28
size: NA
DNA: TGTGCCAGCAGCGGGGAGATCTCCTACAATGAGCAGTTCTTC
CDR3: CASSGEISYNEQFF

J: TRBJ2-7
D: NA
V: TRBV6-5
size: NA
DNA: TGTGCCAGCAGCCCCGTCCCCGGACAGTCCTACGAGCAGTACTTC
CDR3: CASSPVPGQSYEQYF

J: TRBJ1-5
D: NA
V: TRBV5-6
size: NA
DNA: TGTGCCAGCAGCGCAGGCTATCAGCCCCAGCATTTT
CDR3: CASSAGYQPQHF

J: TRBJ1-1
D: NA
V: TRBV7-2
size: NA
DNA: TGTGCCAGCAGCCTTGGACAGCGCACTGAAGCTTTCTTT
CDR3: CASSLGQRTEAFF

J: TRBJ2-3
D: TRBD2
V: TRBV5-1
size: NA
DNA: TGCGCCAGCACCCAGGTGGTAGCGGGGAGCACAGATACGCAGTATTTT
CDR3: CASTQVVAGSTDTQYF

J: TRBJ2-1
D: TRBD2
V: TRBV6-1
size: NA
DNA: TGTGCCAGCAGTCGGCTAGCGGGGATACACAATGAGCAGTTCTTC
CDR3: CASSRLAGIHNEQFF

J: TRBJ2-4
D: TRBD2
V: TRBV28
size: NA
DNA: TGTGCTAGCAGTTCAACTAGCTATCGGGGGGGAAACATTCAGTACTTC
CDR3: CASSSTSYRGGNIQYF

J: TRBJ1-1
D: NA
V: TRBV29-1
size: few
DNA: TGCAGCGTTGTGGGTTTTGGGGGCCCTGAAGCTTTCTTT
CDR3: CSVVGFGGPEAFF

J: TRBJ2-5
D: TRBD2
V: TRBV4-3
size: once
DNA: TGCGCCAGCAGCCCTAGCGGGGGGGAGACCCAGTACTTC
CDR3: CASSPSGGETQYF

J: TRBJ1-5
D: TRBD1
V: TRBV5-8
size: NA
DNA: TGTGCCAGCAGCCGCCAGGGGGGATCCTATCAGCCCCAGCATTTT
CDR3: CASSRQGGSYQPQHF

J: TRBJ1-4
D: NA
V: TRBV28
size: NA
DNA: TGTGCCAGCATTCCGGGGGATTCTAATGAAAAACTGTTTTTT
CDR3: CASIPGDSNEKLFF

J: TRBJ2-7
D: TRBD2
V: TRBV4-1
size: NA
DNA: TGCGCCAGCAGCCCGGGACTAGCGGGGAACGAGCAGTACTTC
CDR3: CASSPGLAGNEQYF

J: TRBJ2-1
D: TRBD2
V: TRBV7-9
size: NA
DNA: TGTGCCAGCAGCCTAACTAGCGGACTCTCCTACAATGAGCAGTTCTTC
CDR3: CASSLTSGLSYNEQFF

J: TRBJ1-3
D: NA
V: TRBV7-9
size: NA
DNA: TGTGCCAGCAGCTTAGTCGCGAGCTCTGGAAACACCATATATTTT
CDR3: CASSLVASSGNTIYF

J: TRBJ2-7
D: TRBD1
V: TRBV10-3
size: once
DNA: TGTGCCATCAGTGAGTCTTCCGGGACAGGGTCTTCGGAGCAGTACTTC
CDR3: CAISESSGTGSSEQYF

J: TRBJ1-5
D: NA
V: TRBV27
size: NA
DNA: TGTGCCAGCAGTTTATGGGGGGAGCATCAGCCCCAGCATTTT
CDR3: CASSLWGEHQPQHF

J: TRBJ2-5
D: NA
V: TRBV5-1
size: NA
DNA: TGCGCCAGCAGCCCACAACGGAGGGGGCATGAGACCCAGTACTTC
CDR3: CASSPQRRGHETQYF

J: TRBJ1-2
D: TRBD1
V: TRBV10-3
size: NA
DNA: TGTGCCATCAGTGAGTCACACAGGGGGCATGGCTACACCTTC
CDR3: CAISESHRGHGYTF

J: TRBJ2-1
D: TRBD1
V: TRBV18
size: NA
DNA: TGTGCCAGCTCAACTCCGACAGGGGAGTCCTACAATGAGCAGTTCTTC
CDR3: CASSTPTGESYNEQFF

J: TRBJ1-1
D: NA
V: TRBV2
size: NA
DNA: TGTGCCAGCAGGGCGATTACAGGGAACACTGAAGCTTTCTTT
CDR3: CASRAITGNTEAFF

J: TRBJ1-1
D: NA
V: TRBV2
size: NA
DNA: TGTGCCACGGTCCGGGAGAACACTGAAGCTTTCTTT
CDR3: CATVRENTEAFF

J: TRBJ2-3
D: TRBD1
V: TRBV7-2
size: few
DNA: TGTGCCAGCAGCTTAGCCGGGACAGGGCTCACAGATACGCAGTATTTT
CDR3: CASSLAGTGLTDTQYF

J: TRBJ1-5
D: TRBD1
V: TRBV9
size: few
DNA: TGTGCCAGCAGTAAGGACAGGGGGAGACAGCCCCAGCATTTT
CDR3: CASSKDRGRQPQHF

J: TRBJ1-2
D: TRBD1
V: TRBV28
size: NA
DNA: TGTGCCAGCAGTTTAGAGGCCCAGGGGGTGGTCTATGGCTACACCTTC
CDR3: CASSLEAQGVVYGYTF

J: TRBJ1-2
D: NA
V: TRBV21-1
size: NA
DNA: TGTGCCAGCAGCATCCCAGGGGGCTACTATGGCTACACCTTC
CDR3: CASSIPGGYYGYTF

J: TRBJ1-2
D: NA
V: TRBV27
size: NA
DNA: TGTGCCAGTAGTTTATTTGGGGGCTCGAACTATGGCTACACCTTC
CDR3: CASSLFGGSNYGYTF

J: TRBJ1-2
D: TRBD1
V: TRBV18
size: NA
DNA: TGTGCCAGCTCACCGTCGACAGGGGCCTATGGCTACACCTTC
CDR3: CASSPSTGAYGYTF

J: TRBJ2-3
D: NA
V: TRBV5-1
size: NA
DNA: TGCGCCAGCAGCTTGGGTGTGGGCTTGACAGATACGCAGTATTTT
CDR3: CASSLGVGLTDTQYF

J: TRBJ2-7
D: TRBD1
V: TRBV4-1
size: NA
DNA: TGCGCCAGCAGCGCAACACAGGGGAACCTCGACGAGCAGTACTTC
CDR3: CASSATQGNLDEQYF

J: TRBJ1-2
D: TRBD1
V: TRBV14
size: NA
DNA: TGTGCCAGCAGCCAAGGCACAGGGGTTCCCTATGGCTACACCTTC
CDR3: CASSQGTGVPYGYTF

J: TRBJ2-2
D: TRBD2
V: TRBV10-1
size: NA
DNA: TGCGCCAGCAGTGAGTCTGGACTAGCGACGGGCACCGGGGAGCTGTTTTTT
CDR3: CASSESGLATGTGELFF

J: TRBJ2-5
D: TRBD2
V: TRBV19
size: few
DNA: TGTGCCAGTAACTCCGGTGGGAGGGCTCAAGAGACCCAGTACTTC
CDR3: CASNSGGRAQETQYF

J: TRBJ2-3
D: NA
V: TRBV15
size: NA
DNA: TGTGCCACCAGCACAAGGGGGTATAGCACAGATACGCAGTATTTT
CDR3: CATSTRGYSTDTQYF

J: TRBJ1-1
D: TRBD1
V: TRBV7-8
size: few
DNA: TGTGCCAGCAGCTCGGACAGGGGGAACACTGAAGCTTTCTTT
CDR3: CASSSDRGNTEAFF